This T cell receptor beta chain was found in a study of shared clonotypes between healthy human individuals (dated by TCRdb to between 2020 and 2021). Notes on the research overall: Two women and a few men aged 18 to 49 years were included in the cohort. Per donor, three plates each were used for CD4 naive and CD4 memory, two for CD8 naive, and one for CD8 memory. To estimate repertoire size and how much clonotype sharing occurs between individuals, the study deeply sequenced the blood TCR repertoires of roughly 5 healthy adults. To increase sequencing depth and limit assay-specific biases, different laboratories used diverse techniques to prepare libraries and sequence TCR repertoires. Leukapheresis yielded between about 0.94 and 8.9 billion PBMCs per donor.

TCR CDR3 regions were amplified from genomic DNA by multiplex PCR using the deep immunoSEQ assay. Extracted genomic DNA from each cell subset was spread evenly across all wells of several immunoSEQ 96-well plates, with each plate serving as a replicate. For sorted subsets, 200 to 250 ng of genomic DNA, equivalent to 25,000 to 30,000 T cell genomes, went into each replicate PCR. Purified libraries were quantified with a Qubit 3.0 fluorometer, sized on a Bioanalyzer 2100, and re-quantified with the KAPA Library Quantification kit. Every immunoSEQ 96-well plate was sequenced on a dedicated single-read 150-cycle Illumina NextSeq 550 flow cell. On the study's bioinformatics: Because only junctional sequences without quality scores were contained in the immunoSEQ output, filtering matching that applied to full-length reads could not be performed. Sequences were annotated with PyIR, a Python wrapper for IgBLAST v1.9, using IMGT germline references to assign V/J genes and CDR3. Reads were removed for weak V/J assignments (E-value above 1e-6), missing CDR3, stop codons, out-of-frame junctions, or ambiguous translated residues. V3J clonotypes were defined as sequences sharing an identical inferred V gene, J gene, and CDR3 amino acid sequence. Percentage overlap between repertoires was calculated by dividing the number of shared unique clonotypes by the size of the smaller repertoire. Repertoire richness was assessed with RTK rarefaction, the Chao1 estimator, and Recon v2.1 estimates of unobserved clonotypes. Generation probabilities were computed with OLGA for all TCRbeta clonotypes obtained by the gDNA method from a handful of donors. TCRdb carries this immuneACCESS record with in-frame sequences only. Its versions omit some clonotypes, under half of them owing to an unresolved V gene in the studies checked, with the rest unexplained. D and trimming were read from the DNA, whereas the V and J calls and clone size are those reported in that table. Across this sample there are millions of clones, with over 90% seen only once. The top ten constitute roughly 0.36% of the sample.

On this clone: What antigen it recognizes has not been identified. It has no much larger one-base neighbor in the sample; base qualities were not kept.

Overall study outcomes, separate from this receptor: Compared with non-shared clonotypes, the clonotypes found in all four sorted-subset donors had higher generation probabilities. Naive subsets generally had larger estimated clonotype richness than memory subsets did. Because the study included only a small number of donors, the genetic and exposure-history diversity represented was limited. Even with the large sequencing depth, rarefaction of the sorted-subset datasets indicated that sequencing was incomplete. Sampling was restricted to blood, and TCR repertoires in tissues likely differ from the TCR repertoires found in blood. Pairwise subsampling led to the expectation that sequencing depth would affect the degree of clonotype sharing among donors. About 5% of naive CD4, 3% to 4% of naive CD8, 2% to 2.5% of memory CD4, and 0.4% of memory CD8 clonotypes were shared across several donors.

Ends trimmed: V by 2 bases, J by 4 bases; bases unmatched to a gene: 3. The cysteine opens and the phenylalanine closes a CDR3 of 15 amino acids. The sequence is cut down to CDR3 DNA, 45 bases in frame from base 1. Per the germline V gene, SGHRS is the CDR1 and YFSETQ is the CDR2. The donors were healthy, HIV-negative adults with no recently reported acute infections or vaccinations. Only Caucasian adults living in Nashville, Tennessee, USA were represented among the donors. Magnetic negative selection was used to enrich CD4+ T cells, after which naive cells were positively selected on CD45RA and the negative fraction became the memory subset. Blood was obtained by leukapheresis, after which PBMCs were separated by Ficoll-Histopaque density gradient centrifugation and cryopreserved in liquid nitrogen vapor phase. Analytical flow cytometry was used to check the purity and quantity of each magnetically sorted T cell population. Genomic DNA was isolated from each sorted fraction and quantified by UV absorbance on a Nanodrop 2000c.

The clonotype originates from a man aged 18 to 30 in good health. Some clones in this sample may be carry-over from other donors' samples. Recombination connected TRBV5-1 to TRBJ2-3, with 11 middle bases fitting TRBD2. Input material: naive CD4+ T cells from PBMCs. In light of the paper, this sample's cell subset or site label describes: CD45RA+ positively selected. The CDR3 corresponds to CASSFTLAGADTQYF. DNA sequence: TGCGCCAGCAGCTTCACACTAGCGGGAGCAGATACGCAGTATTTT.